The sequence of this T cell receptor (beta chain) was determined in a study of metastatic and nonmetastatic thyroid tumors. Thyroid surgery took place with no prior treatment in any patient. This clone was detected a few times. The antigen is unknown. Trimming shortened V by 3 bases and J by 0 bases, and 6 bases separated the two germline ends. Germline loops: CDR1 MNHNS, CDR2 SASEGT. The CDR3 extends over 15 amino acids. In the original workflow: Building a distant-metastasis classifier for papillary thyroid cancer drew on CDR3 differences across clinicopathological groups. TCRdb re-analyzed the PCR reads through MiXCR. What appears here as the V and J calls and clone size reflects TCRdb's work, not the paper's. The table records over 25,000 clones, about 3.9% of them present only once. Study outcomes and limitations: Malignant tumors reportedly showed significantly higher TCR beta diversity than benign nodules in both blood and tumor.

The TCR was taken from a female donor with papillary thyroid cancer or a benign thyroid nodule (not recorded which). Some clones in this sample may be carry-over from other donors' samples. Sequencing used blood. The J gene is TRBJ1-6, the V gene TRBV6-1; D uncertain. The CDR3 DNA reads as TGTGCCAGCAGTGATTTAAACTCCTATAATTCACCCCTCCACTTT. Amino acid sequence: CASSDLNSYNSPLHF.